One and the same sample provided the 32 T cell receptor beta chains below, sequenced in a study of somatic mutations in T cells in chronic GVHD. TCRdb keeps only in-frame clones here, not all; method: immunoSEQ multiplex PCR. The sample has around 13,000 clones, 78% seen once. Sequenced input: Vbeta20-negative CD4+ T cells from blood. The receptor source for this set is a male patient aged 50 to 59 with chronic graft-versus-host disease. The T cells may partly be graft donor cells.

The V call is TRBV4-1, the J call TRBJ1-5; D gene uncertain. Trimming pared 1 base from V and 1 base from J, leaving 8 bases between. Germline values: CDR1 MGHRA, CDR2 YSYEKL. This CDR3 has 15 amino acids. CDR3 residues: CASSQGERSNQPQHF. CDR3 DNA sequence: TGCGCCAGCAGCCAAGGGGAGAGGAGCAATCAGCCCCAGCATTTT.

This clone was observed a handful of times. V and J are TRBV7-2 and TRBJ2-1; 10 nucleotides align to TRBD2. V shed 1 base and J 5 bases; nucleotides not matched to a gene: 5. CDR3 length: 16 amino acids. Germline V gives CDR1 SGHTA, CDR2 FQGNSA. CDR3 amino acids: CASSLGGTSDNNEQFF. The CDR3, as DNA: TGTGCCAGCAGCTTAGGGGGGACTAGCGATAACAATGAGCAGTTCTTC.

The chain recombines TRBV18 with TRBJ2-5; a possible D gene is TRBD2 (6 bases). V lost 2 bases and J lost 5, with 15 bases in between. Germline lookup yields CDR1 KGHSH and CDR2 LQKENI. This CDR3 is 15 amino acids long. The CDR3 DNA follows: TGTGCCAGCTCACCATCCGGGACGGGGAGGGAGACCCAGTACTTC. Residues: CASSPSGTGRETQYF.

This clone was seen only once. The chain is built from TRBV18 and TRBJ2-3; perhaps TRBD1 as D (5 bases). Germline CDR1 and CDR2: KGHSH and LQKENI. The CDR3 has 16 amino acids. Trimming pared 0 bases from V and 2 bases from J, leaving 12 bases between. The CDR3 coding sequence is TGTGCCAGCTCACCACCATGGGGCGGTGCCACAGATACGCAGTATTTT. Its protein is CASSPPWGGATDTQYF.

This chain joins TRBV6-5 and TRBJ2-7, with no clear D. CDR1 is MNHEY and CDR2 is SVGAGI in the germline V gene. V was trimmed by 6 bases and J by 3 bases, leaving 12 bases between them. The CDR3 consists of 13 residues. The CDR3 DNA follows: TGTGCCAGCAGATCCGGTTTATTCTACGAGCAGTACTTC. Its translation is CASRSGLFYEQYF.

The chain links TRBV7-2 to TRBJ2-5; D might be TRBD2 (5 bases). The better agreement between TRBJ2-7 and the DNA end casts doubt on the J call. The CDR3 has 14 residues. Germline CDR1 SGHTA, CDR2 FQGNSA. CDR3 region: CASSLNPGIDEQYF. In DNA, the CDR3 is TGTGCCAGCAGCTTAAATCCGGGGATCGACGAGCAGTACTTC.

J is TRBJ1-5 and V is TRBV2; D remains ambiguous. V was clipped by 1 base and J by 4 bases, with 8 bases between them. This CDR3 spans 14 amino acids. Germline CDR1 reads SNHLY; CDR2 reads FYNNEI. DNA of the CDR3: TGTGCCAGCAGTGAAGGGCGGAGGAATCAGCCCCAGCATTTT. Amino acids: CASSEGRRNQPQHF.

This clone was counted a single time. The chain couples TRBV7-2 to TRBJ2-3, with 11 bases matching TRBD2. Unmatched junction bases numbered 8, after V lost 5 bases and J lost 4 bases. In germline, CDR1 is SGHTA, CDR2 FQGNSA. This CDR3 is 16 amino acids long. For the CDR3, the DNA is TGTGCCAGCAGCAGATTTAGCGGGAGGGGATCAGATACGCAGTATTTT. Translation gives CASSRFSGRGSDTQYF.

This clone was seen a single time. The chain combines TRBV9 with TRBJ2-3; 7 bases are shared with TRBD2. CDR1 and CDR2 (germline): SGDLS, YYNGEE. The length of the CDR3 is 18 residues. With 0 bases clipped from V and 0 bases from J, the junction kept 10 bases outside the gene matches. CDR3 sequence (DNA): TGTGCCAGCAGCGTAGGTTTAGCTAGCGGCATCAGCACAGATACGCAGTATTTT. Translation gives CASSVGLASGISTDTQYF.

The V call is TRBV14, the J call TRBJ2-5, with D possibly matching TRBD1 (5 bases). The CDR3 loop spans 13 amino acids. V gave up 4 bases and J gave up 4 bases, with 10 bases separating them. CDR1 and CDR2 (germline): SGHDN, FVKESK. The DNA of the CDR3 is TGTGCCAGCAGCCCAAAGGGGATAGAGACCCAGTACTTC. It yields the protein CASSPKGIETQYF.

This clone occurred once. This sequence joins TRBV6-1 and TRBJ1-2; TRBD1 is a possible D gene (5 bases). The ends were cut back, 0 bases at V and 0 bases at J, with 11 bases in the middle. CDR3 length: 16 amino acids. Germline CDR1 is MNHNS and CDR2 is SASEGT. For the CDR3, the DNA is TGTGCCAGCAGTGAAGCGGCGGGGGTGACTAACTATGGCTACACCTTC. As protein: CASSEAAGVTNYGYTF.

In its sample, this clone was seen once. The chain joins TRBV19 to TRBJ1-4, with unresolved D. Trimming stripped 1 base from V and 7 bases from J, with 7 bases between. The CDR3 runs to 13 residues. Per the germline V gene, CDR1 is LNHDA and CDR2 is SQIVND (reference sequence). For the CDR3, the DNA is TGTGCCAGTAGTATAGGGGGAGGTGAAAAACTGTTTTTT. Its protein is CASSIGGGEKLFF.

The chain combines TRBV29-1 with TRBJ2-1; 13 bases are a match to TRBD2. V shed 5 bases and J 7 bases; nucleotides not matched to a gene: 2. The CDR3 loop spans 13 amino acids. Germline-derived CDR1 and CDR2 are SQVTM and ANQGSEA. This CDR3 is CSVRLAGGNEQFF. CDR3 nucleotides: TGCAGCGTTCGACTAGCGGGAGGAAATGAGCAGTTCTTC.

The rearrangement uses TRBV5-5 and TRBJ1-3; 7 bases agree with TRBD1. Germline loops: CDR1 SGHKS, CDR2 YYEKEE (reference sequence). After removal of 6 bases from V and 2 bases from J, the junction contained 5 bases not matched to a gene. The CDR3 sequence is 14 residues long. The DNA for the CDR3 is TGTGCCAGCAACCTACAGGGGCCTGGAAACACCATATATTTT. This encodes CASNLQGPGNTIYF.

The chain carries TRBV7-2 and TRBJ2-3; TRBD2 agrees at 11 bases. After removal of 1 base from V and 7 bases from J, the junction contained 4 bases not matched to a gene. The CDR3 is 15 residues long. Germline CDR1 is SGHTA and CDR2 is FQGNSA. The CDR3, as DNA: TGTGCCAGCAGCTTAGAGACTAGCGGGAAGTATACGCAGTATTTT. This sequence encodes CASSLETSGKYTQYF.

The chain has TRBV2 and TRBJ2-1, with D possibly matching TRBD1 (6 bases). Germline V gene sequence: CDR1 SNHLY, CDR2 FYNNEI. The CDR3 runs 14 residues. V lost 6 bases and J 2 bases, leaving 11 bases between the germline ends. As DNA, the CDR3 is TGTGCCAGCAGACGGGACACCACCTACAATGAGCAGTTCTTC. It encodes CASRRDTTYNEQFF. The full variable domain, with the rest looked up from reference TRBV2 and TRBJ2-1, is EPEVTQTPSHQVTQMGQEVILRCVPISNHLYFYWYRQILGQKVEFLVSFYNNEISEKSEIFDDQFSVERPDGSNFTLKIRSTKLEDSAMYFCASRRDTTYNEQFFGPGTRLTVL.

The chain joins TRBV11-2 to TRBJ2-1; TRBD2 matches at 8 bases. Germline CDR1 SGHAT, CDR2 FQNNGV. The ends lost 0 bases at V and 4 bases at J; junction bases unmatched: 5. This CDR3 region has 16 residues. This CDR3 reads CASSLESGGFYNEQFF. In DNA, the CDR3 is TGTGCCAGCAGCTTAGAGAGCGGGGGTTTTTACAATGAGCAGTTCTTC. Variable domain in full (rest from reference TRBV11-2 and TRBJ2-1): EAGVAQSPRYKIIEKRQSVAFWCNPISGHATLYWYQQILGQGPKLLIQFQNNGVVDDSQLPKDRFSAERLKGVDSTLKIQPAKLEDSAVYLCASSLESGGFYNEQFFGPGTRLTVL.

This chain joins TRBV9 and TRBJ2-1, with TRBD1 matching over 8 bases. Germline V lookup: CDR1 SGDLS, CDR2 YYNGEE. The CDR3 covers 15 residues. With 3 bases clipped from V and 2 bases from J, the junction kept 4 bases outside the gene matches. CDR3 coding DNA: TGTGCCAGCAGCGCCCGGGACAGGCCCTACAATGAGCAGTTCTTC. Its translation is CASSARDRPYNEQFF.

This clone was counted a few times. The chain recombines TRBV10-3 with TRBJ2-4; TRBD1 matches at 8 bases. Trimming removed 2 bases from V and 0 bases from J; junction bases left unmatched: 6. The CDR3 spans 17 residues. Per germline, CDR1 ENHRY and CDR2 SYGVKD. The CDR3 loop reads CAISERTGSVAKNIQYF. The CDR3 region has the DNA TGTGCCATCAGTGAGCGGACAGGGAGTGTAGCCAAAAACATTCAGTACTTC.

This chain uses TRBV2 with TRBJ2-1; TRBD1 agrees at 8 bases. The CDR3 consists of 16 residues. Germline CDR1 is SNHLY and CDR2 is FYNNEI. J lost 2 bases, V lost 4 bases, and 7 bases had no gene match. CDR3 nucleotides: TGTGCCAGCAGTGGATCCAGGGGGCTTACCTACAATGAGCAGTTCTTC. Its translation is CASSGSRGLTYNEQFF.

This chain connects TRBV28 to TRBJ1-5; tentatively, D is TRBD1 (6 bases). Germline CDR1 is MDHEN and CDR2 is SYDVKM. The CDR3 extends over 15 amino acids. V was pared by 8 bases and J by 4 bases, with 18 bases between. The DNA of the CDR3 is TGTGCCAGCTCGTTTGGCAGGGGCAGGAATCAGCCCCAGCATTTT. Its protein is CASSFGRGRNQPQHF. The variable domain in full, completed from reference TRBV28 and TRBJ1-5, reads DVKVTQSSRYLVKRTGEKVFLECVQDMDHENMFWYRQDPGLGLRLIYFSYDVKMKEKGDIPEGYSVSREKKERFSLILESASTNQTSMYLCASSFGRGRNQPQHFGDGTRLSIL.

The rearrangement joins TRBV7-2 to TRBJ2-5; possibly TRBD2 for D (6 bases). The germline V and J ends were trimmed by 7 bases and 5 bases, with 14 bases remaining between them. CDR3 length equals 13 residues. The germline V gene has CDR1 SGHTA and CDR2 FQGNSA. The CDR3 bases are TGTGCCAGCACCACCGGCCGGGGGGAGACCCAGTACTTC. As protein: CASTTGRGETQYF. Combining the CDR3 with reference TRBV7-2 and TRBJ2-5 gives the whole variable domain GAGVSQSPSNKVTEKGKDVELRCDPISGHTALYWYRQSLGQGLEFLIYFQGNSAPDKSGLPSDRFSAERTGGSVSTLTIQRTQQEDSAVYLCASTTGRGETQYFGPGTRLLVL.

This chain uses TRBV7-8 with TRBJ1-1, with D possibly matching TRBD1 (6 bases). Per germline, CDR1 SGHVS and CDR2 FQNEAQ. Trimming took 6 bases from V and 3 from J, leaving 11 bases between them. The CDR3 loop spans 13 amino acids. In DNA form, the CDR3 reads TGTGCCAGCAGGCCCAGGGGTTACACTGAAGCTTTCTTT. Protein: CASRPRGYTEAFF.

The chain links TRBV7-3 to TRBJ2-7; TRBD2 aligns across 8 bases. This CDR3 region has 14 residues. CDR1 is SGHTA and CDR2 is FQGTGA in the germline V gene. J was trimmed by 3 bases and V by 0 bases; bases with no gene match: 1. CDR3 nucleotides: TGTGCCAGCAGCTTAACTAGCGGGATCTACGAGCAGTACTTC. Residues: CASSLTSGIYEQYF.

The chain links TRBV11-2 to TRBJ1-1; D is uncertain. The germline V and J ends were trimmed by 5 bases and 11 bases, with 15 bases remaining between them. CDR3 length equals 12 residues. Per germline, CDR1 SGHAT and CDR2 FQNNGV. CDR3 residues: CASSAGVREAFF. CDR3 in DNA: TGTGCCAGCAGCGCCGGAGTAAGGGAGGCTTTCTTT.

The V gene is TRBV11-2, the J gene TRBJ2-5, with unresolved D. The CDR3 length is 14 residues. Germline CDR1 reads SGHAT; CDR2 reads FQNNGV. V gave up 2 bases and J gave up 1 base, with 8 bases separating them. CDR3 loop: CASSLRGPQETQYF. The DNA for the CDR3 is TGTGCCAGCAGCTTACGCGGTCCCCAAGAGACCCAGTACTTC.

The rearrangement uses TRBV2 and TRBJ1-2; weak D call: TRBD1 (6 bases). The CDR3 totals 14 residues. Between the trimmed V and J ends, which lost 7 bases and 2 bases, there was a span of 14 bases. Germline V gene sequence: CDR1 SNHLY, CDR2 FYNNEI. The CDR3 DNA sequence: TGTGCCAGCACCCCCCAAGGACAGAACTATGGCTACACCTTC. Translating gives CASTPQGQNYGYTF.

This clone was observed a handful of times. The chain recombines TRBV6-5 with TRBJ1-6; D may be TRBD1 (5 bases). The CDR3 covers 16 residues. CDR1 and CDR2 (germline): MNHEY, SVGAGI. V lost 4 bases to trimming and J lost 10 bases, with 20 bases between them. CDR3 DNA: TGTGCCAGCAGTTCCGGGGGTGGAGGTGGGGGGTCACCCCTCCACTTT. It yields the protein CASSSGGGGGGSPLHF.

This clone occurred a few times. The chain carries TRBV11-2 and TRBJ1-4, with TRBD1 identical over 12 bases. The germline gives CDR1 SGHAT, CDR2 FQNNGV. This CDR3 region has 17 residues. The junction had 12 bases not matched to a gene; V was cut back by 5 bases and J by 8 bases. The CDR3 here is CASSPLGGQGAGEKLFF. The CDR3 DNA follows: TGTGCCAGCAGCCCACTGGGGGGACAGGGGGCCGGGGAAAAACTGTTTTTT.

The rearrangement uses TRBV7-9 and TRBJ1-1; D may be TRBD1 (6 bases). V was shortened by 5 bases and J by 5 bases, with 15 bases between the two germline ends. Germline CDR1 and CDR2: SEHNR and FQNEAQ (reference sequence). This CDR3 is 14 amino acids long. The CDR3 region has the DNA TGTGCCAGCAGCCTACAGGGTCGAGTTACTGAAGCTTTCTTT. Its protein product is CASSLQGRVTEAFF.

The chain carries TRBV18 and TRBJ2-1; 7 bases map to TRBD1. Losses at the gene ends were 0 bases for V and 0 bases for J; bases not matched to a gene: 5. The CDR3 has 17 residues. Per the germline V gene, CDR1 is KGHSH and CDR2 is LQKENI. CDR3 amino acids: CASSPPPTGRSYNEQFF. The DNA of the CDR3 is TGTGCCAGCTCACCACCCCCGACAGGGCGCTCCTACAATGAGCAGTTCTTC.

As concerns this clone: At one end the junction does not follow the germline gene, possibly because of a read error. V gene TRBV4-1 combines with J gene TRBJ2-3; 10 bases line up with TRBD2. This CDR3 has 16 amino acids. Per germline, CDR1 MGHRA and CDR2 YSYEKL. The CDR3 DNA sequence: TGCGCCAGCAGTCAAGGGGCTAGCGGGAGTTCAGATACGCAGTATTTT. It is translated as CASSQGASGSSDTQYF.